The clone carrying this T cell receptor (beta chain) came up once. Its cognate antigen is unknown. Sequencing used immunoSEQ multiplex PCR; TCRdb keeps in-frame clones, though not all of them. The data show some 330,000 clones, with roughly 90% seen just once and roughly 6% held by the top ten. Stated treatment: some 20 received Ad26.COV2.S at low or high dose, single or two shots; about 5 received placebo; per-sample allocation not given. Collection of the samples took place on day 63 after the first injection of vaccine or placebo. The CDR3 runs to 18 residues. V lost 3 bases to trimming and J lost 5 bases; unmatched junction nucleotides: 16. Germline V gene data show CDR1 as SGHRS and CDR2 as YFSETQ. This record comes from a study of Ad26.COV2.S vaccination and SARS-CoV-2 variants. Across the whole study: Among those in the COV1001 Ad26.COV2.S trial arm was the donor.

Overall study results and limits: A substantial breadth of spike-specific CD8+ and CD4+ T cell responses after vaccination has been reported.

The chain couples TRBV5-1 to TRBJ2-7, with TRBD1 identical over 11 bases. The specimen comprised peripheral blood, sampled in a trial of Ad26.COV2.S vaccine versus placebo. The sequence came from a person aged 18-65 years who received the Ad26.COV2.S COVID-19 vaccine or a placebo. The CDR3 here is CASSSTLTGTGGLHEQYF. The CDR3 DNA is TGCGCCAGCAGCTCAACCTTAACCGGGACAGGGGGTCTCCACGAGCAGTACTTC.